The subject of this entry is one T cell receptor beta chain. A multiplex PCR was run with 60 Vbeta primers and 13 Jbeta primers. Sequenced by immunoSEQ multiplex PCR; TCRdb stores in-frame clones only, minus some. The table has some 79,000 clones, over 70% seen once. The sample belongs to a study of cytomegalovirus exposure and HLA in healthy donors. On the study more broadly: Approximately 180 million T cells yielded approximately 100 million unique TCR beta sequences, as an earlier analysis found.

CDR3 length: 15 residues. CDR1 is MNHEY and CDR2 is SMNVEV in the germline V gene (reference sequence). Trimming cost V 7 bases and J 11 bases; bases outside gene matches: 15. The chain is built from TRBV27 and TRBJ2-5; 11 bases agree with TRBD2. The sequenced sample consisted of PBMCs. This receptor was identified in a male donor in good health and CMV-seropositive. This chain's CDR3 is CASKPVLAGGREQYF. In DNA, the CDR3 is TGTGCCAGCAAACCCGTCCTAGCGGGGGGTAGAGAGCAGTACTTC.